This T cell receptor beta chain originates from a study of blood T cell repertoires in COVID-19. This table comes from immunoSEQ multiplex PCR, and its TCRdb copy is limited to in-frame clones, with some not included. The data contain some 350,000 clones, 80% to 90% of them singletons. The J segment lost 5 bases and the V segment lost 6 bases, leaving 9 bases of the junction unmatched. CDR3 length: 15 residues. Looked up from germline, CDR1 is MNHEY and CDR2 is SMNVEV (reference sequence). Those who participated ranged in age from roughly 18 to 89 years and resided in about two dozen US areas. Which cohort a participant joined came from the clinical history participants gave.

The chain links TRBV27 to TRBJ1-2, with 10 bases aligning to TRBD1. The sequence was obtained from a man aged 30-40 years who had recovered from COVID-19. Sample: PBMCs or T cells enriched from blood (not recorded which). The DNA for the CDR3 is TGTGCCAGCAGGCTGACAGGGGGCGCGGGGTATGGCTACACCTTC. This gives the protein CASRLTGGAGYGYTF.